This T cell receptor (beta chain) was documented in a study of control samples from healthy donors and cancer patients. Per germline, CDR1 MDHEN and CDR2 SYDVKM. The CDR3 has 17 residues. Trimming took 5 bases from V and 0 from J; bases not matched to a gene: 11. TCRdb's copy holds only in-frame clones and misses some; the assay was immunoSEQ multiplex PCR. Seen here are some 120,000 clones, about 95% observed once, and the top ten hold around 3.6%. The chain joins TRBV28 to TRBJ1-1; 8 bases are a match to TRBD1. The sequence came from a man aged 25 to 45 in good health. Sequenced sample: blood. This chain's CDR3 is CASSGAGTGEMNTEAFF. In DNA, the CDR3 is TGTGCCAGCAGTGGAGCCGGGACAGGAGAAATGAACACTGAAGCTTTCTTT.